A single sample gave rise to the 14 T cell receptor beta chains below, sequenced in a study of T-cell memory formation after mild COVID-19. TCRdb itself ran the 5' RACE reads through MiXCR, one entry per CDR3 protein. The table includes 170,000 or so distinct CDR3 sequences, less than 40% detected once. Source material: PBMCs or a T cell subset sorted from them (not recorded which). The origin of the receptors is an adult woman who had mild COVID-19 (a few samples of this study predate the infection). Cell type and time point are not known.

This CDR3 is CATGDGNTGELFF. For the CDR3, the DNA is TGTGCCACCGGAGACGGAAACACCGGGGAGCTGTTTTTT. The chain recombines TRBV24-1 with TRBJ2-2; D remains ambiguous. This CDR3 region has 13 residues. Germline loops: CDR1 KGHDR, CDR2 SFDVKD. V was cut by 9 bases and J by 2 bases, with 9 bases left in between.

This rearrangement joins TRBV9 to TRBJ2-7, with TRBD2 matching 7 bases. V dropped 0 bases and J dropped 2; count of bases not matched to a gene: 8. CDR3 length: 16 amino acids. CDR1 SGDLS and CDR2 YYNGEE come from the germline V gene. In DNA, the CDR3 is TGTGCCAGCAGCGTAGTGGGAGGGCCGACCACCTACGAGCAGTACTTC. Its protein is CASSVVGGPTTYEQYF.

This clonotype was counted a single time. The V gene is TRBV3-1, the J gene TRBJ1-1; D remains ambiguous. The CDR3 has 12 amino acids. Germline lookup yields CDR1 LGHDT and CDR2 YNNKEL (reference sequence). V lost 3 bases to trimming and J lost 10 bases, with 12 bases between them. CDR3 nucleotide sequence: TGTGCCAGCAGCCACGGACTAGGCGGAGCTTTCTTT. Translating it yields CASSHGLGGAFF. Based on the CDR3 plus reference TRBV3-1 and TRBJ1-1, the full variable domain is DTAVSQTPKYLVTQMGNDKSIKCEQNLGHDTMYWYKQDSKKFLKIMFSYNNKELIINETVPNRFSPKSPDKAHLNLHINSLELGDSAVYFCASSHGLGGAFFGQGTRLTVV.

There are a few counts of this clonotype. The V call is TRBV7-6, the J call TRBJ1-5; D is unclear. This CDR3 is built from 15 residues. V lost 0 bases and J 5 bases, leaving 11 bases between the germline ends. Germline assignment: CDR1 SGHVS and CDR2 FNYEAQ. CDR3 amino acids: CASSLAGRHDQPQHF. In DNA, the CDR3 is TGTGCCAGCAGCTTAGCGGGAAGGCACGATCAGCCCCAGCATTTT.

This clonotype has at least ten counts. The V gene is TRBV9, the J gene TRBJ2-7, with 9 bases lining up with TRBD2. CDR3 length: 14 residues. Trimming cost V 6 bases and J 2 bases; bases outside gene matches: 6. CDR1 is SGDLS, CDR2 YYNGEE, per germline. The CDR3 reads CASNPGGRAYEQYF. DNA of the CDR3: TGTGCCAGCAACCCTGGCGGGAGGGCCTACGAGCAGTACTTC.

This chain connects TRBV12-3 or TRBV12-4 to TRBJ1-1, with a weak D call TRBD1 (5 bases). The CDR3 covers 13 residues. The V end was cut by 1 base, the J end by 4 bases, with 7 bases between. DNA for the CDR3: TGTGCCAGCAGTTTAGGGGGCGTCACTGAAGCTTTCTTT. Residues: CASSLGGVTEAFF.

V gene TRBV27 combines with J gene TRBJ2-7; 11 nucleotides align to TRBD1. Germline V gene lookup returns CDR1 MNHEY and CDR2 SMNVEV (reference sequence). V lost 3 bases to trimming and J lost 3 bases; unmatched junction nucleotides: 1. This CDR3 is built from 14 residues. The CDR3 DNA is TGTGCCAGCAGTTTCGGGACAGGGGGCTACGAGCAGTACTTC. This encodes CASSFGTGGYEQYF.

The chain is built from TRBV20-1 and TRBJ1-1; no clear D. Germline CDR1 DFQATT, CDR2 SNEGSKA (reference sequence). The CDR3 spans 12 residues. The germline V and J ends were trimmed by 3 bases and 6 bases, with 11 bases remaining between them. DNA of the CDR3: TGCAGTGCTAGTTACACGTACGCTGAAGCTTTCTTT. This translates into CSASYTYAEAFF.

This clonotype has a handful of counts. The chain carries TRBV5-1 and TRBJ1-1; 10 bases line up with TRBD1. V was clipped by 5 bases and J by 5 bases; unmatched bases: 6. The CDR3 loop spans 14 amino acids. The germline V gene has CDR1 SGHRS and CDR2 YFSETQ. This CDR3 is CASRTGGASTEAFF. DNA for the CDR3: TGCGCCAGCAGGACAGGGGGCGCATCGACTGAAGCTTTCTTT.

The sample holds a few counts of this clonotype. The V gene is TRBV5-1, the J gene TRBJ1-1; TRBD1 matches 9 bases. Germline assignment: CDR1 SGHRS and CDR2 YFSETQ. The CDR3 length is 17 residues. V lost 0 bases and J lost 1; bases outside the gene matches: 7. CDR3 nucleotides: TGCGCCAGCAGCTTGGCCTACAGGGGGCAAGGGAACACTGAAGCTTTCTTT. Amino acid sequence: CASSLAYRGQGNTEAFF.

The CDR3 loop is CASSFRGADTEAFF. CDR3 coding DNA: TGTGCCAGCAGTTTCAGAGGGGCGGACACTGAAGCTTTCTTT. The V gene is TRBV27, the J gene TRBJ1-1, with a possible D match to TRBD1 (5 bases). The germline gives CDR1 MNHEY, CDR2 SMNVEV (reference sequence). Deletions cut 3 bases from V and 3 bases from J, with 11 bases between. This CDR3 region has 14 residues.

This clonotype was found a few times. The chain employs TRBV6-1 and TRBJ2-1; 8 positions match TRBD1. CDR3 length equals 15 residues. Germline CDR1 reads MNHNS; CDR2 reads SASEGT. V was clipped by 5 bases and J by 6 bases; unmatched bases: 9. This CDR3 reads CASSSVQGASNEQFF. The CDR3, as DNA: TGTGCCAGCAGTTCAGTCCAGGGGGCGAGCAATGAGCAGTTCTTC.

This clonotype showed up just a few times. The chain recombines TRBV12-3 or TRBV12-4 with TRBJ1-1; D gene ambiguous. CDR3 length: 13 amino acids. Trimming took off 0 bases at V and 7 bases at J, with 9 bases between the two ends. The CDR3 region is CASSLARGSEAFF. CDR3 coding DNA: TGTGCCAGCAGTTTAGCTCGAGGTAGTGAAGCTTTCTTT.

This clonotype has a handful of counts. The chain uses TRBV4-2 and TRBJ2-7; 11 bases agree with TRBD2. CDR3 length: 18 amino acids. V lost 0 bases, J lost 6 bases, and 13 bases stayed unmatched. The germline gives CDR1 LGHNA, CDR2 YNFKEQ. This chain's CDR3 is CASSQESLAGGPHGEQYF. DNA of the CDR3: TGTGCCAGCAGCCAAGAATCCCTAGCGGGGGGCCCGCATGGCGAGCAGTACTTC.